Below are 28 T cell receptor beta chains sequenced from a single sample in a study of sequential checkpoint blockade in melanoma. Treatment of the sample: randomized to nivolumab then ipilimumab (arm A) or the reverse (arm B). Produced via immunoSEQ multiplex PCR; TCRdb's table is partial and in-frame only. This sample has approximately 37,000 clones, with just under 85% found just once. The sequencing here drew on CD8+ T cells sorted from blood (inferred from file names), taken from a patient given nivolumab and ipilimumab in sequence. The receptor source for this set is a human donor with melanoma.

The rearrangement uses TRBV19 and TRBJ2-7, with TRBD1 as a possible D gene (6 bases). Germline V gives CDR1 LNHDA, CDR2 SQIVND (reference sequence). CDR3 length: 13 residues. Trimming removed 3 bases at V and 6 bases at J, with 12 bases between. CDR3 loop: CASSINREREQYF. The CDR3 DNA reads TGTGCCAGTAGTATCAACAGGGAGCGCGAGCAGTACTTC. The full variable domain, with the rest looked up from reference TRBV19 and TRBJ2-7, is DGGITQSPKYLFRKEGQNVTLSCEQNLNHDAMYWYRQDPGQGLRLIYYSQIVNDFQKGDIAEGYSVSREKKESFPLTVTSAQKNPTAFYLCASSINREREQYFGPGTRLTVT.

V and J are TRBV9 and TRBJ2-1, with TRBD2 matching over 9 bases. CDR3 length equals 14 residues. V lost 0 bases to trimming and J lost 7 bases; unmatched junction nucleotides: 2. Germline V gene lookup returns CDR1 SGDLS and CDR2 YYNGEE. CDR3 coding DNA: TGTGCCAGCAGCGTAGCGGCGGGGGGGAATGAGCAGTTCTTC. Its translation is CASSVAAGGNEQFF.

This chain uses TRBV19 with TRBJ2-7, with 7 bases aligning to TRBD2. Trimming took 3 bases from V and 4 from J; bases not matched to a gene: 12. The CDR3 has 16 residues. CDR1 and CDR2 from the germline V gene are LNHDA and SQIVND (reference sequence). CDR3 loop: CASSMSSASGFYEQYF. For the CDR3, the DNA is TGTGCCAGTAGTATGAGTTCGGCTAGCGGTTTTTACGAGCAGTACTTC. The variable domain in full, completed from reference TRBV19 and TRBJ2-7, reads DGGITQSPKYLFRKEGQNVTLSCEQNLNHDAMYWYRQDPGQGLRLIYYSQIVNDFQKGDIAEGYSVSREKKESFPLTVTSAQKNPTAFYLCASSMSSASGFYEQYFGPGTRLTVT.

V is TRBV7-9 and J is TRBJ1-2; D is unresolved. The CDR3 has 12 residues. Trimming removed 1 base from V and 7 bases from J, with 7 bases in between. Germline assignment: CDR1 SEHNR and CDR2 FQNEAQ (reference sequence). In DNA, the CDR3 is TGTGCCAGCAGCTTAGTGGCGGGTGGCTACACCTTC. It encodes CASSLVAGGYTF.

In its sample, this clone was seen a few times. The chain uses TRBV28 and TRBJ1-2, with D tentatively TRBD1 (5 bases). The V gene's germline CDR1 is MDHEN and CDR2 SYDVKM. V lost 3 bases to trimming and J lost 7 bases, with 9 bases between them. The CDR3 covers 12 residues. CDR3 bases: TGTGCCAGCAGTTTTATGGGGGGTGGCTACACCTTC. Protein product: CASSFMGGGYTF.

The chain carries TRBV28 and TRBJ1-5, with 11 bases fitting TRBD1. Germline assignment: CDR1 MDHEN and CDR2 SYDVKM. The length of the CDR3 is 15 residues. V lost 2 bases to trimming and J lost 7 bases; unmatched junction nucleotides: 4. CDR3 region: CASSLKGQGVQPQHF. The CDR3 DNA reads TGTGCCAGCAGTTTAAAGGGACAGGGGGTGCAGCCCCAGCATTTT.

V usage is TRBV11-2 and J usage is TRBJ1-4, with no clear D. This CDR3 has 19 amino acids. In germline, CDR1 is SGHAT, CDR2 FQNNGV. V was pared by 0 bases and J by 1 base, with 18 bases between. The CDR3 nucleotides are TGTGCCAGCAGCTTAGACCTGCCCCCTCACCACGGAACTAATGAAAAACTGTTTTTT. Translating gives CASSLDLPPHHGTNEKLFF. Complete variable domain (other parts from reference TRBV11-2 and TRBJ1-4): EAGVAQSPRYKIIEKRQSVAFWCNPISGHATLYWYQQILGQGPKLLIQFQNNGVVDDSQLPKDRFSAERLKGVDSTLKIQPAKLEDSAVYLCASSLDLPPHHGTNEKLFFGSGTQLSVL.

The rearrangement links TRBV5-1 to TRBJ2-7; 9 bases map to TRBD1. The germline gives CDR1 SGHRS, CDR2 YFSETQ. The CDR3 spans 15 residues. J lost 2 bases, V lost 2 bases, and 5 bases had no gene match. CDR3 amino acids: CASSLQGAQAYEQYF. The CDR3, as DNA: TGCGCCAGCAGCTTACAGGGGGCGCAGGCCTACGAGCAGTACTTC.

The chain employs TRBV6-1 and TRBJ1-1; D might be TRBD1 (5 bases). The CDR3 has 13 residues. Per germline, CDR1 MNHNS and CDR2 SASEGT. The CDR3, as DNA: TGTGTCCTCTGGCAGGTGGAGGGGACTGAAGCTTTCTTT. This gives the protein CVLWQVEGTEAFF.

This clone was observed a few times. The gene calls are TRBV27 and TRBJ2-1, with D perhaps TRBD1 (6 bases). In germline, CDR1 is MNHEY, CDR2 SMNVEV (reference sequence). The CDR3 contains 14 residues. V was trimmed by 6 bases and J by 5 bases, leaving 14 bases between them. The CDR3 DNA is TGTGCCAGCAGGGCCGGGACATTCCACAATGAGCAGTTCTTC. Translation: CASRAGTFHNEQFF.

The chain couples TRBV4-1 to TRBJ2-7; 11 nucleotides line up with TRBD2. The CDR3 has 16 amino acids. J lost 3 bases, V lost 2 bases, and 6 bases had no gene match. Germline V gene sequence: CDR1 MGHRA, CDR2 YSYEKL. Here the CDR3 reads CASSQNTGTSGYEQYF. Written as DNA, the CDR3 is TGCGCCAGCAGCCAAAATACCGGGACTAGCGGCTACGAGCAGTACTTC.

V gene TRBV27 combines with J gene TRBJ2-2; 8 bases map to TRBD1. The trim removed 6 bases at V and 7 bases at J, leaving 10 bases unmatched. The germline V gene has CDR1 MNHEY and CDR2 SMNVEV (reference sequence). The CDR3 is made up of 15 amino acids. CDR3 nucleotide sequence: TGTGCCAGCAGCGAAGTGCAGGGGGCGATCGGGGAGCTGTTTTTT. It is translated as CASSEVQGAIGELFF.

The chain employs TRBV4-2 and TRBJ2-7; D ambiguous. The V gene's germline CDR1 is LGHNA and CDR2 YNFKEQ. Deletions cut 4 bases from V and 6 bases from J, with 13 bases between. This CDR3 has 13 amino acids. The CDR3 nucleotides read TGTGCCAGCAGCCTCACTACTACCGGCGAGCAGTACTTC. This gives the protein CASSLTTTGEQYF.

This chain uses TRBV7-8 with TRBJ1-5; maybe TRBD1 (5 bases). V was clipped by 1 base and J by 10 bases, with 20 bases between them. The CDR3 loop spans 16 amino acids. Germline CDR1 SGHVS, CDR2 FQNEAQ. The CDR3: CASSLVTAPLQEPQHF. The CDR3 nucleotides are TGTGCCAGCAGCTTAGTTACAGCTCCCTTACAGGAACCCCAGCATTTT.

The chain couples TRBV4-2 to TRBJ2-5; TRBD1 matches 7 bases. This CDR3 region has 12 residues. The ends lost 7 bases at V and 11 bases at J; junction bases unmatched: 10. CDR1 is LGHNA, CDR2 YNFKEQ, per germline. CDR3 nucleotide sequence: TGTGCCAGCAACCCAGAGGGGGCAGTACAGTACTTC. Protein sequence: CASNPEGAVQYF.

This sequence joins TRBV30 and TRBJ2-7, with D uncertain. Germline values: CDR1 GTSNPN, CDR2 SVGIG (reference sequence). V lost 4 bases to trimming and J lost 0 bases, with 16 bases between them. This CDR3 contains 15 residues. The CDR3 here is CAWTQASLVSYEQYF. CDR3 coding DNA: TGTGCCTGGACCCAGGCCAGTTTAGTCTCCTACGAGCAGTACTTC.

The CDR3 spells CASSEGDSYGYTF. Here the CDR3 DNA reads TGTGCCAGCAGTGAAGGGGACAGCTATGGCTACACCTTC. J is TRBJ1-2 and V is TRBV6-1, with 7 bases identical to TRBD1. The junction had 0 bases not matched to a gene; V was cut back by 1 base and J by 4 bases. Per the germline V gene, CDR1 is MNHNS and CDR2 is SASEGT. The CDR3 runs to 13 residues.

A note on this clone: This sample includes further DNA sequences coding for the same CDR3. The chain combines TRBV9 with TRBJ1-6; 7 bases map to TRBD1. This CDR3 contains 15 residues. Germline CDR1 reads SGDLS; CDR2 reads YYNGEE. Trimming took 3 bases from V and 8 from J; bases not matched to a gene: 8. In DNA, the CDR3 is TGTGCCAGCAGCGGGAGACAGGGTAGTTATTCACCCCTCCACTTT. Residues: CASSGRQGSYSPLHF.

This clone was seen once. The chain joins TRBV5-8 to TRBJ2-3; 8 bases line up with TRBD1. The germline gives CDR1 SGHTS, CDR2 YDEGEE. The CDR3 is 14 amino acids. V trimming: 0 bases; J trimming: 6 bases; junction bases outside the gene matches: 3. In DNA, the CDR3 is TGTGCCAGCAGCTTGGGGACAGGGTTGGATACGCAGTATTTT. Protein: CASSLGTGLDTQYF.

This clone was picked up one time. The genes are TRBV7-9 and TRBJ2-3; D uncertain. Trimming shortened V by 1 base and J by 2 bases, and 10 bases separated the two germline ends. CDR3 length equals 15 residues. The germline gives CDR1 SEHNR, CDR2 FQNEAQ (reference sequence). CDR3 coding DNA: TGTGCCAGCAGCTTAGACCACACAGTCACAGATACGCAGTATTTT. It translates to CASSLDHTVTDTQYF.

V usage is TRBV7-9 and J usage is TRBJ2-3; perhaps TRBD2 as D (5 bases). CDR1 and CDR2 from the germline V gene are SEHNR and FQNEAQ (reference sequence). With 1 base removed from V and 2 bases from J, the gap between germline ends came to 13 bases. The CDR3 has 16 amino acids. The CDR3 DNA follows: TGTGCCAGCAGCTTAGGGCTAGCCGGGGTCACAGATACGCAGTATTTT. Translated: CASSLGLAGVTDTQYF.

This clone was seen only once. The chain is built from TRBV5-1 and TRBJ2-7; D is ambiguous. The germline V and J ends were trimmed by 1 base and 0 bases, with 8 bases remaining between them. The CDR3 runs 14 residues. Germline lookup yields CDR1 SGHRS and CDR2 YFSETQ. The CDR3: CASSLSGTSYEQYF. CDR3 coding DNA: TGCGCCAGCAGCTTGTCTGGCACCTCCTACGAGCAGTACTTC.

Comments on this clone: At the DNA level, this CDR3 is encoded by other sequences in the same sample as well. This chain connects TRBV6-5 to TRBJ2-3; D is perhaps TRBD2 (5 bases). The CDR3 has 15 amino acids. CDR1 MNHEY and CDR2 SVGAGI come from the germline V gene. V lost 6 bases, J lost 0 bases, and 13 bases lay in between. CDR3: CASSPLRTSTDTQYF. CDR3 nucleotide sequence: TGTGCCAGCAGCCCTTTGCGGACTAGCACAGATACGCAGTATTTT.

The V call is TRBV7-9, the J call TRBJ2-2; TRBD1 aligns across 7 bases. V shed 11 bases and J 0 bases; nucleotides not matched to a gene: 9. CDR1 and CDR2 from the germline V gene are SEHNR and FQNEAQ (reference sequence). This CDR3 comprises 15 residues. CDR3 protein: CADDRQGANTGELFF. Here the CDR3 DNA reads TGTGCCGACGATAGACAGGGTGCGAACACCGGGGAGCTGTTTTTT.

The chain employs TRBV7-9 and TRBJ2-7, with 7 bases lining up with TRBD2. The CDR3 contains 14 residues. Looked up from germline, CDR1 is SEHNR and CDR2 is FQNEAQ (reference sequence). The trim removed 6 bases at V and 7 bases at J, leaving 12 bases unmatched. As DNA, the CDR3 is TGTGCCAGCAGTCGCACCGGGACTAAATTTGAGCAGTACTTC. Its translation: CASSRTGTKFEQYF.

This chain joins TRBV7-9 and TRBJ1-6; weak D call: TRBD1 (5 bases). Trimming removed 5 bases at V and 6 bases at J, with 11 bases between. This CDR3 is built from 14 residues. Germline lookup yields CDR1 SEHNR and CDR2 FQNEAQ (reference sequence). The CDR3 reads CASSPRQLNSPLHF. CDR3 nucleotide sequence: TGTGCCAGCAGCCCGAGACAGCTTAATTCACCCCTCCACTTT.

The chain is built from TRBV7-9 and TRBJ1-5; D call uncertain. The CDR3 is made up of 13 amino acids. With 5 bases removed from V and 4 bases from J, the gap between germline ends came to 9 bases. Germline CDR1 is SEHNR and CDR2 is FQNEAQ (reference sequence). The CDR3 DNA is TGTGCCAGCAGCCCAACGGGGAATCAGCCCCAGCATTTT. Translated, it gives CASSPTGNQPQHF.

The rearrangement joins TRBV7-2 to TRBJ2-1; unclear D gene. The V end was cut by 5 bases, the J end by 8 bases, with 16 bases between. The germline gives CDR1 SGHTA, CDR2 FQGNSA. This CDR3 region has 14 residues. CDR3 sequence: CASSPDLGGDEQFF. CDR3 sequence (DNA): TGTGCCAGCAGCCCGGATTTGGGTGGAGATGAGCAGTTCTTC.